The TCR beta chain under discussion was sequenced for a study of graft-versus-host responses after intestinal transplantation. Overall study context: Uniformly, recipients were administered anti-thymocyte globulin induction with subsequent tacrolimus and steroids for roughly three years. Study outcomes and limitations: GvH clones turned up in recipient marrow; some had shown up first in ileum or blood. There was an association between peak levels of circulating GvH clones and early post-transplant HvG declines.

Co-plated with around 200,000 CFSE-labeled responder cells were around 200,000 irradiated, violet-dye-labeled stimulator cells. Sorting was performed after the reaction on proliferating CFSE-low CD3+CD4+ and CD3+CD8+ responders. Trimming removed 0 bases at V and 0 bases at J, with 2 bases between. CDR1 and CDR2 from the germline V gene are MNHEY and SVGAGI. The CDR3 contains 13 residues. As for this clone: Other nucleotide sequences from this sample produce the same CDR3.

TCRdb keeps only in-frame clones here, not all; method: immunoSEQ multiplex PCR. The sample lists some 19,000 clones; around 38% were seen once. This sequence originates from a human patient who received an intestinal transplant. Here the sequenced sample was alloreactive CD8+ T cells from a mixed lymphocyte reaction culture, taken before intestinal transplant. Subset in this sample: CFSE-low proliferating T cells sorted from roughly 6-day pre-transplant mixed lymphocyte reaction (GvH or HvG direction). The chain links TRBV6-5 to TRBJ1-1; D is unclear. In DNA, the CDR3 is TGTGCCAGCAGTTACTCGATGAACACTGAAGCTTTCTTT. Its translation: CASSYSMNTEAFF.